These 15 T cell receptor beta chains were sequenced from one sample in a study of cytomegalovirus exposure and HLA in healthy donors. This PCR relied on a set of 60 Vbeta primers and 13 Jbeta primers. Profiling relied on immunoSEQ multiplex PCR, and the TCRdb table lists in-frame clones only, not all of them. The table includes about 130,000 clones, just under 80% detected once. Sequenced: PBMCs. These receptor sequences come from a woman aged 18-29 years in good health and CMV-seronegative.

The gene calls are TRBV6-5 and TRBJ2-7; D is undetermined. V lost 2 bases, J lost 0 bases, and 8 bases lay in between. The CDR3 covers 14 residues. The germline CDR1 and CDR2 sequences are MNHEY and SVGAGI. The CDR3 loop reads CASSYQISSYEQYF. CDR3 in DNA: TGTGCCAGCAGTTACCAGATTTCCTCCTACGAGCAGTACTTC.

The V gene is TRBV15, the J gene TRBJ2-1; 11 bases map to TRBD2. The CDR3 runs to 18 residues. Germline CDR1 LNHNV, CDR2 YYDKDF (reference sequence). J lost 5 bases, V lost 0 bases, and 9 bases had no gene match. CDR3: CATSRDISGRAGNNEQFF. The CDR3 nucleotides read TGTGCCACCAGCAGAGATATTAGCGGGAGGGCCGGGAACAATGAGCAGTTCTTC.

The chain has TRBV6-5 and TRBJ1-1; 7 nucleotides agree with TRBD1. Trimming took 5 bases from V and 1 from J; bases not matched to a gene: 7. The germline CDR1 and CDR2 sequences are MNHEY and SVGAGI. This CDR3 is 15 amino acids long. The CDR3 loop reads CASSQGGKSNTEAFF. DNA of the CDR3: TGTGCCAGCAGTCAGGGGGGCAAGTCGAACACTGAAGCTTTCTTT.

The gene calls are TRBV29-1 and TRBJ2-7; 12 nucleotides line up with TRBD2. Germline CDR1 and CDR2: SQVTM and ANQGSEA. Trimming removed 6 bases from V and 2 bases from J; junction bases left unmatched: 11. This CDR3 comprises 16 residues. The CDR3 reads CSVRRSSGRVTYEQYF. Here the CDR3 DNA reads TGCAGCGTCCGTCGCTCTAGCGGGAGGGTGACCTACGAGCAGTACTTC.

The chain uses TRBV11-2 and TRBJ2-7; possibly TRBD1 for D (6 bases). The V gene's germline CDR1 is SGHAT and CDR2 FQNNGV. There are 15 residues in the CDR3. V lost 5 bases, J lost 2 bases, and 16 bases lay in between. The CDR3 nucleotides are TGTGCCAGCAGCGGGGGCTCTAAGCGCCCCTACGAGCAGTACTTC. This translates into CASSGGSKRPYEQYF. Supplemented by reference TRBV11-2 and TRBJ2-7, the full variable domain reads EAGVAQSPRYKIIEKRQSVAFWCNPISGHATLYWYQQILGQGPKLLIQFQNNGVVDDSQLPKDRFSAERLKGVDSTLKIQPAKLEDSAVYLCASSGGSKRPYEQYFGPGTRLTVT.

This chain uses TRBV19 with TRBJ1-4; D is undetermined. Germline V gene lookup returns CDR1 LNHDA and CDR2 SQIVND (reference sequence). Trimming took off 6 bases at V and 7 bases at J, with 30 bases between the two ends. The CDR3 has 19 amino acids. DNA for the CDR3: TGTGCCAGTAGCCCTAGAGGTGGGTCCCTTACCGAACCGGGTGAAAAACTGTTTTTT. This gives the protein CASSPRGGSLTEPGEKLFF.

The rearrangement uses TRBV29-1 and TRBJ1-5, with D maybe TRBD1 (6 bases). Germline CDR1 and CDR2: SQVTM and ANQGSEA. V was cut by 4 bases and J by 5 bases, with 12 bases left in between. The CDR3 contains 13 residues. The CDR3 protein is CSVGVDRDQPQHF. The CDR3 DNA sequence: TGCAGCGTTGGGGTGGACAGAGATCAGCCCCAGCATTTT.

V gene TRBV5-1 combines with J gene TRBJ2-7; D remains unclear. V lost 1 base to trimming and J lost 3 bases, with 14 bases between them. The CDR3 sequence is 15 residues long. The germline gives CDR1 SGHRS, CDR2 YFSETQ. The CDR3 loop reads CASSLTPGLRYEQYF. The CDR3 nucleotides are TGCGCCAGCAGCTTGACGCCGGGTTTGCGCTACGAGCAGTACTTC.

Concerning this clone: The junction departs from the called germline gene at one end, perhaps through a read error. The chain joins TRBV9 to TRBJ2-5, with 14 bases identical to TRBD2. Germline lookup yields CDR1 SGDLS and CDR2 YYNGEE. The CDR3 has 18 amino acids. CDR3 DNA sequence: TGTGCCATCAGCGCTCGGGGACTAGCGGGAGTTGGTGATGAGACCCAGTACTTC. Encoded protein: CAISARGLAGVGDETQYF.

This clone has ten or more counts. The chain has TRBV29-1 and TRBJ1-5; TRBD1 might be the D (5 bases). Germline values: CDR1 SQVTM, CDR2 ANQGSEA. The CDR3 length is 16 residues. Trimming removed 7 bases at V and 7 bases at J, with 26 bases between. CDR3 nucleotides: TGCAGCGCCTGGGCGGCCGAAAGACAGATAGGACAGCCCCAGCATTTT. It yields the protein CSAWAAERQIGQPQHF.

The chain couples TRBV28 to TRBJ1-2; D is uncertain. CDR3 size: 13 residues. Germline values: CDR1 MDHEN, CDR2 SYDVKM. Trimming cost V 5 bases and J 1 base, with 8 bases left between them. The chain's CDR3 is CASSPGDNYGYTF. DNA for the CDR3: TGTGCCAGCAGTCCCGGAGATAACTATGGCTACACCTTC.

The chain combines TRBV6-5 with TRBJ1-1; 9 nucleotides align to TRBD1. V dropped 2 bases and J dropped 2; count of bases not matched to a gene: 6. Germline V gives CDR1 MNHEY, CDR2 SVGAGI. The CDR3 contains 16 residues. CDR3 protein: CASSYLPGQGNTEAFF. In DNA, the CDR3 is TGTGCCAGCAGTTACCTCCCGGGACAGGGAAACACTGAAGCTTTCTTT.

This clone was detected only a few times. The genes are TRBV6-5 and TRBJ1-1; TRBD1 is a possible D gene (6 bases). Trimming stripped 4 bases from V and 4 bases from J, with 19 bases between. The CDR3 loop spans 16 amino acids. Per germline, CDR1 MNHEY and CDR2 SVGAGI. The CDR3 is CASSSLAYEGGTEAFF. CDR3 bases: TGTGCCAGCAGTTCCCTCGCCTATGAAGGGGGCACTGAAGCTTTCTTT.

The DNA of the CDR3 is TGTGCCAGCAGTTTTAGAATCTACGAGCAGTACTTC. Amino acids: CASSFRIYEQYF. This chain uses TRBV5-8 with TRBJ2-7; D remains ambiguous. The length of the CDR3 is 12 residues. V was clipped by 5 bases and J by 3 bases, with 9 bases between them. Germline V gives CDR1 SGHTS, CDR2 YDEGEE.

This clone came up once. A junction boundary mismatches the germline segment, possibly from a read error. This sequence joins TRBV7-2 and TRBJ1-2; TRBD1 agrees at 8 bases. Germline lookup yields CDR1 SGHTA and CDR2 FQGNSA. CDR3 length: 14 amino acids. CDR3 in amino acids: CASSLVSSDRGYAF. CDR3 coding DNA: TGTGCCAGCAGCTTAGTCAGTAGTGACAGGGGTTATGCCTTC.